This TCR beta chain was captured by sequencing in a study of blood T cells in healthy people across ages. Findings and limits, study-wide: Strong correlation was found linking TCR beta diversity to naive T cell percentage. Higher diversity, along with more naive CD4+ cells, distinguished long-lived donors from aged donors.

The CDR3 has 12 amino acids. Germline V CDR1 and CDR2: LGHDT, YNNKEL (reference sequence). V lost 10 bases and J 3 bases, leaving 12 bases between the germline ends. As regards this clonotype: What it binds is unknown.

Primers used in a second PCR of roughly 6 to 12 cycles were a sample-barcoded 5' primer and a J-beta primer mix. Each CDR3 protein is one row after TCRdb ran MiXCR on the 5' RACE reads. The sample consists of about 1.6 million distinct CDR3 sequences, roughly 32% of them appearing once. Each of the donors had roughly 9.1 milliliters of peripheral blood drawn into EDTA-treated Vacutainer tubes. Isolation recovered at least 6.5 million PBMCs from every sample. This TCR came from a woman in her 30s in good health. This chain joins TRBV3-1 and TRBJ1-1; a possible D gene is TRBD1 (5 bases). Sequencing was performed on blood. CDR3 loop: CAIKGPYTEAFF. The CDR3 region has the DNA TGTGCCATAAAGGGACCATACACTGAAGCTTTCTTT.